This T cell receptor beta chain was identified during a study of beta chain features in type 1 diabetes. Only a few counts were recorded for this clone. Trimming took off 6 bases at V and 4 bases at J, with 7 bases between the two ends. CDR3 length: 12 residues. Germline V gene sequence: CDR1 LNHDA, CDR2 SQIVND (reference sequence). As every portion of the isolated RNA was reverse transcribed, the sequencing read expressed TCRB transcripts. Profiling relied on immunoSEQ multiplex PCR, and the TCRdb table lists in-frame clones only, not all of them. Found here are fewer than 900,000 clones, about a sixth of them singletons; the top ten hold 0.02% to 0.025%.

This sequence joins TRBV19 and TRBJ1-5; D is ambiguous. The TCR was taken from a woman aged 18-35 years in good health. Sequenced input: naive CD4+ T cells from blood. Here the CDR3 reads CASSPRNQPQHF. Here the CDR3 DNA reads TGTGCCAGTAGCCCCAGGAATCAGCCCCAGCATTTT.